These 25 T cell receptor beta chains came from one sample sequenced in a study of T cell repertoires in cytomegalovirus infection. No antigen has been identified for these receptors. TCRdb called the reads again in MiXCR, with one record for every CDR3 protein. Among about 890,000 distinct CDR3 sequences, about a third were seen once, and the ten largest hold roughly 13%. The sample consisted of cultured CD8+ T cells from PBMCs, taken from culture after CMV antigen stimulation. These receptors originate from a human donor in good health (CMV status not recorded). Some clones in this sample may be carry-over from other donors' samples.

V is TRBV14 and J is TRBJ2-7, with 7 bases lining up with TRBD1. This CDR3 is built from 15 residues. Germline assignment: CDR1 SGHDN and CDR2 FVKESK. The trim removed 0 bases at V and 2 bases at J, leaving 4 bases unmatched. CDR3 region: CASSQESGGAYEQYF. The CDR3 DNA reads TGTGCCAGCAGCCAAGAATCAGGGGGAGCCTACGAGCAGTACTTC.

A few counts support this clonotype. This sequence joins TRBV6-1 and TRBJ2-7; D uncertain. The CDR3 is 13 amino acids. Germline-derived CDR1 and CDR2 are MNHNS and SASEGT. The V end was cut by 1 base, the J end by 4 bases, with 8 bases between. The CDR3 sequence: CASSEDLSYEQYF. CDR3 DNA sequence: TGTGCCAGCAGTGAAGATTTAAGTTACGAGCAGTACTTC.

This chain joins TRBV7-9 and TRBJ1-1; D is possibly TRBD1 (6 bases). Germline CDR1 reads SEHNR; CDR2 reads FQNEAQ (reference sequence). Between the trimmed V and J ends, which lost 5 bases and 4 bases, there was a span of 11 bases. The CDR3 runs to 13 residues. CDR3 residues: CASSLDSSTEAFF. The CDR3 DNA sequence: TGTGCCAGCAGCCTGGACAGTAGCACTGAAGCTTTCTTT.

This chain uses TRBV6-2 or TRBV6-3 with TRBJ2-5, with 9 nucleotides matching TRBD2. The CDR3 has 16 residues. CDR1 is MNHEY, CDR2 SVGEGT, per germline. The V segment lost 0 bases and the J segment 3 bases; nucleotides outside the gene matches: 5. CDR3 sequence reads: CASSYSLAGLKETQYF. The CDR3 nucleotides are TGTGCCAGCAGTTACTCCCTAGCGGGGCTGAAAGAGACCCAGTACTTC.

The V and J genes are TRBV19 and TRBJ1-2, with no clear D. CDR1 and CDR2 from the germline V gene are LNHDA and SQIVND (reference sequence). V lost 1 base, J lost 7 bases, and 7 bases lay in between. The CDR3 is made up of 12 amino acids. The CDR3 nucleotides read TGTGCCAGTAGTATAGGGGTATCTGGCTACACCTTC. Translating gives CASSIGVSGYTF. The variable domain in full, completed from reference TRBV19 and TRBJ1-2, reads DGGITQSPKYLFRKEGQNVTLSCEQNLNHDAMYWYRQDPGQGLRLIYYSQIVNDFQKGDIAEGYSVSREKKESFPLTVTSAQKNPTAFYLCASSIGVSGYTFGSGTRLTVV.

This clonotype was picked up a small number of times. The J gene is TRBJ1-1, the V gene TRBV7-6; 11 nucleotides line up with TRBD1. The CDR3 has 14 amino acids. The V gene's germline CDR1 is SGHVS and CDR2 FNYEAQ. V lost 5 bases, J lost 9 bases, and 8 bases stayed unmatched. In nucleotides, the CDR3 is TGTGCCAGCAGCACCGGGACAGGGGGGCCGCAAGCTTTCTTT. Translation gives CASSTGTGGPQAFF.

The chain couples TRBV6-5 to TRBJ2-7; unclear D gene. The CDR3 is made up of 13 amino acids. V dropped 0 bases and J dropped 6 bases, with 9 bases sitting between them. Germline loops: CDR1 MNHEY, CDR2 SVGAGI. Here the CDR3 DNA reads TGTGCCAGCAGTTACTCGAGAGTACGCGAGCAGTACTTC. The encoded protein is CASSYSRVREQYF.

This sequence joins TRBV6-2 or TRBV6-3 and TRBJ2-1, with 9 bases that match TRBD2. CDR3 length: 15 residues. The germline V gene encodes CDR1 MNHEY and CDR2 SVGEGT. The trim removed 5 bases at V and 7 bases at J, leaving 9 bases unmatched. The CDR3 nucleotides are TGTGCCAGCAGTCCGGGGCGGGGGGGAGGAAATGAGCAGTTCTTC. It codes for CASSPGRGGGNEQFF.

This clonotype was seen repeatedly, ten times or more. The chain couples TRBV7-2 to TRBJ2-1; 8 bases agree with TRBD2. Per germline, CDR1 SGHTA and CDR2 FQGNSA. V lost 2 bases to trimming and J lost 0 bases; unmatched junction nucleotides: 3. This CDR3 spans 16 amino acids. The CDR3 nucleotides read TGTGCCAGCAGCTTAAGCGGGGGCCACTCCTACAATGAGCAGTTCTTC. It encodes CASSLSGGHSYNEQFF.

There are a few counts of this clonotype. The chain recombines TRBV20-1 with TRBJ2-3; 8 bases match TRBD2. After removal of 3 bases from V and 6 bases from J, the junction contained 5 bases not matched to a gene. Germline V CDR1 and CDR2: DFQATT, SNEGSKA (reference sequence). CDR3 length equals 13 residues. This chain's CDR3 is CSASRGGPDTQYF. The CDR3 DNA reads TGCAGTGCTAGTCGGGGGGGCCCTGATACGCAGTATTTT.

The chain uses TRBV5-1 and TRBJ2-3; 8 positions match TRBD2. The junction had 13 bases not matched to a gene; V was cut back by 3 bases and J by 7 bases. CDR1 and CDR2 from the germline V gene are SGHRS and YFSETQ. CDR3 size: 16 residues. In nucleotides, the CDR3 is TGCGCCAGCAGCTACCTAAGGAGCGGGGGTTACAATACGCAGTATTTT. It specifies CASSYLRSGGYNTQYF.

This clonotype was recorded a few times. The chain links TRBV10-3 to TRBJ1-2; TRBD1 is a possible D gene (5 bases). The CDR3 covers 13 residues. CDR1 is ENHRY and CDR2 is SYGVKD in the germline V gene. The V end was cut by 2 bases, the J end by 3 bases, with 7 bases between. CDR3 DNA sequence: TGTGCCATCAGTGAGGAGGGGTACTATGGCTACACCTTC. It is translated as CAISEEGYYGYTF.

This chain connects TRBV9 to TRBJ2-1; D is undetermined. The CDR3 covers 15 residues. The germline V and J ends were trimmed by 0 bases and 2 bases, with 9 bases remaining between them. From germline, CDR1 is SGDLS and CDR2 YYNGEE. Written as DNA, the CDR3 is TGTGCCAGCAGCGTAGTGGCAGGCACCTACAATGAGCAGTTCTTC. Protein sequence: CASSVVAGTYNEQFF. The entire variable domain, with the rest obtained from reference TRBV9 and TRBJ2-1, is as follows: DSGVTQTPKHLITATGQRVTLRCSPRSGDLSVYWYQQSLDQGLQFLIQYYNGEERAKGNILERFSAQQFPDLHSELNLSSLELGDSALYFCASSVVAGTYNEQFFGPGTRLTVL.

This chain connects TRBV7-6 to TRBJ2-5; 9 nucleotides align to TRBD2. Germline CDR1 reads SGHVS; CDR2 reads FNYEAQ. Trimming removed 7 bases from V and 2 bases from J; junction bases left unmatched: 8. CDR3 length: 15 amino acids. DNA for the CDR3: TGTGCCAGCAAACCTGGGGCGGGAGGGCAAGAGACCCAGTACTTC. It codes for CASKPGAGGQETQYF.

The chain joins TRBV9 to TRBJ2-1; 8 bases line up with TRBD2. The CDR3 sequence is 16 residues long. Trimming at V came to 0 bases and at J to 3 bases, leaving 5 bases not matched to a gene. The germline V gene has CDR1 SGDLS and CDR2 YYNGEE. CDR3 nucleotide sequence: TGTGCCAGCAGCGTAGGTACGGGGGGGCTCTACAATGAGCAGTTCTTC. It translates to CASSVGTGGLYNEQFF.

The V call is TRBV19, the J call TRBJ2-7; no reliable D call. Germline-derived CDR1 and CDR2 are LNHDA and SQIVND (reference sequence). V shed 9 bases and J shed 0 bases, with 21 bases lying between them. The CDR3 length is 16 residues. CDR3: CASSARKWQDSYEQYF. DNA of the CDR3: TGTGCCAGCTCGGCTAGGAAGTGGCAGGACTCCTACGAGCAGTACTTC.

In this sample, this clonotype turned up many times. The V call is TRBV7-8, the J call TRBJ2-5; D remains ambiguous. The germline CDR1 and CDR2 sequences are SGHVS and FQNEAQ. V was pared by 5 bases and J by 2 bases, with 15 bases between. The CDR3 is 15 amino acids. The CDR3 sequence is CASSRIVTVQETQYF. The CDR3 DNA is TGTGCCAGCAGCCGAATTGTAACAGTACAAGAGACCCAGTACTTC.

This clonotype was detected only a few times. The J gene is TRBJ1-1, the V gene TRBV27, with D perhaps TRBD1 (5 bases). V dropped 5 bases and J dropped 3 bases, with 19 bases sitting between them. Per the germline V gene, CDR1 is MNHEY and CDR2 is SMNVEV (reference sequence). CDR3 size: 16 residues. The CDR3 sequence: CASSPRDSILHTEAFF. For the CDR3, the DNA is TGTGCCAGCAGTCCCCGGGACTCAATACTCCACACTGAAGCTTTCTTT.

This chain connects TRBV12-5 to TRBJ2-3; 11 bases align to TRBD2. The V segment lost 9 bases and the J segment 1 base; nucleotides outside the gene matches: 6. The CDR3 is 15 residues long. Germline CDR1 is LGHNT and CDR2 is FRNRAP. The CDR3 nucleotides are TGTGCTAGCTTAGCGGGGGGGCTGGGCACAGATACGCAGTATTTT. This codes for CASLAGGLGTDTQYF. The variable domain in full, completed from reference TRBV12-5 and TRBJ2-3, reads DARVTQTPRHKVTEMGQEVTMRCQPILGHNTVFWYRQTMMQGLELLAYFRNRAPLDDSGMPKDRFSAEMPDATLATLKIQPSEPRDSAVYFCASLAGGLGTDTQYFGPGTRLTVL.

This clonotype has only a few counts. V and J are TRBV6-6 and TRBJ1-1; D unresolved. This CDR3 comprises 13 residues. Germline V lookup: CDR1 MNHNY, CDR2 SVGAGI (reference sequence). The V end lost 3 bases, the J end lost 5 bases, and 10 bases lay between the germline ends. The DNA of the CDR3 is TGTGCCAGCAGTTATGTTATAGCAACTGAAGCTTTCTTT. This codes for CASSYVIATEAFF.

The rearrangement uses TRBV29-1 and TRBJ2-2; TRBD2 agrees at 7 bases. Per germline, CDR1 SQVTM and CDR2 ANQGSEA. This CDR3 is built from 12 residues. J was trimmed by 9 bases and V by 6 bases; bases with no gene match: 7. The CDR3 spells CSVPRGGRELFF. In nucleotides, the CDR3 is TGCAGCGTCCCTAGGGGAGGGCGGGAGCTGTTTTTT.

A word on this clonotype: The junction differs from germline at one of its ends, possibly a read error. The chain links TRBV6-1 to TRBJ1-4; 9 bases agree with TRBD1. CDR3 length: 16 residues. From germline, CDR1 is MNHNS and CDR2 SASEGT. The CDR3 spells CASKVPGQGSNDKLFF. The CDR3, as DNA: TGTGCCAGCAAGGTCCCGGGACAGGGCAGTAATGATAAACTGTTTTTT.

This clonotype was counted only a few times. The chain links TRBV2 to TRBJ2-1, with D perhaps TRBD2 (6 bases). From germline, CDR1 is SNHLY and CDR2 FYNNEI. This CDR3 has 15 amino acids. V was shortened by 6 bases and J by 4 bases, with 16 bases between the two germline ends. CDR3 protein: CASRKGGNGYNEQFF. The CDR3 region has the DNA TGTGCCAGCAGGAAAGGAGGGAATGGATACAATGAGCAGTTCTTC.

J is TRBJ2-7 and V is TRBV5-6; tentatively, D is TRBD1 or TRBD2 (5 bases each). Per germline, CDR1 SGHDT and CDR2 YYEEEE. There are 15 residues in the CDR3. V lost 3 bases, J lost 4 bases, and 17 bases lay in between. The CDR3 bases are TGTGCCAGCAGCTCCTCCCGGGACCTAATGTACGAGCAGTACGTC. Protein product: CASSSSRDLMYEQYV.

The chain uses TRBV3-1 and TRBJ1-1; TRBD1 might be the D (5 bases). Germline CDR1 is LGHDT and CDR2 is YNNKEL (reference sequence). The CDR3 sequence is 12 residues long. V lost 1 base and J lost 8, with 8 bases in between. CDR3 DNA sequence: TGTGCCAGCAGCCAAGCGGGGGAAGAAGCTTTCTTT. Translated, it gives CASSQAGEEAFF.